These 30 T cell receptor beta chains came from one sample sequenced in a study of shared clonotypes between healthy human individuals. TCRdb's table, derived via immunoSEQ multiplex PCR, lists solely in-frame clones and lacks some. Of about 1.5 million clones listed, 95% to 99% are singletons. Sequenced material: naive CD4+ T cells sorted from blood. Documented subset: CD45RA+ positively selected. These TCRs come from a man aged 25 to 45 in good health.

This chain links TRBV11-3 with TRBJ2-1; TRBD1 might be the D (6 bases). The CDR3 runs to 15 residues. Germline V lookup: CDR1 SGHNT, CDR2 YENEEA. Trimming stripped 5 bases from V and 5 bases from J, with 16 bases between. CDR3 protein: CASSAGVGANNEQFF. The DNA of the CDR3 is TGTGCCAGCAGCGCTGGAGTGGGGGCGAACAATGAGCAGTTCTTC.

This chain connects TRBV5-1 to TRBJ2-2; D might be TRBD2 (6 bases). Per germline, CDR1 SGHRS and CDR2 YFSETQ. V lost 2 bases and J 6 bases, leaving 11 bases between the germline ends. The CDR3 covers 14 residues. The CDR3 is CASSFWEAAGELFF. Written as DNA, the CDR3 is TGCGCCAGCAGCTTTTGGGAGGCGGCCGGGGAGCTGTTTTTT.

This chain joins TRBV5-4 and TRBJ1-5; D might be TRBD1 (5 bases). Germline-derived CDR1 and CDR2 are SGHNT and YYREEE (reference sequence). The length of the CDR3 is 13 residues. The V and J ends lost 5 bases and 5 bases respectively, with 11 bases between them. The CDR3 DNA reads TGTGCCAGCAGTGTGGGGGGGGATCAGCCCCAGCATTTT. Its translation: CASSVGGDQPQHF.

CDR3 amino acids: CASSQSLSGELFF. DNA for the CDR3: TGTGCCAGCAGCCAGTCCCTATCCGGGGAGCTGTTTTTT. This chain links TRBV7-6 with TRBJ2-2; D is unresolved. CDR1 is SGHVS and CDR2 is FNYEAQ in the germline V gene. This CDR3 has 13 residues. V gave up 5 bases and J gave up 6 bases, with 10 bases separating them.

The V call is TRBV18, the J call TRBJ1-3; D remains ambiguous. Trimming removed 5 bases from V and 4 bases from J, with 6 bases in between. This CDR3 is 12 amino acids long. CDR1 is KGHSH, CDR2 LQKENI, per germline. The CDR3 coding sequence is TGTGCCAGCTCAACAACAGGAAACACCATATATTTT. Its protein product is CASSTTGNTIYF.

This chain connects TRBV6-5 to TRBJ2-5; 10 positions match TRBD2. With V trimmed by 7 bases and J by 5 bases, 13 bases remained unmatched. This CDR3 comprises 16 residues. Germline loops: CDR1 MNHEY, CDR2 SVGAGI. CDR3 sequence (DNA): TGTGCCAGCACCTACTCTAGCGGGAGCCCTGGGGAGACCCAGTACTTC. This translates into CASTYSSGSPGETQYF.

The chain links TRBV5-5 to TRBJ1-5; D call uncertain. Trimming stripped 3 bases from V and 6 bases from J, with 19 bases between. This CDR3 comprises 16 residues. Germline V lookup: CDR1 SGHKS, CDR2 YYEKEE (reference sequence). In DNA, the CDR3 is TGTGCCAGCAGCTCCAAGGCCACGAACCCGAGTCAGCCCCAGCATTTT. Protein product: CASSSKATNPSQPQHF.

The chain joins TRBV11-2 to TRBJ2-5; D gene ambiguous. The length of the CDR3 is 10 residues. V shed 5 bases and J shed 6 bases, with 4 bases lying between them. The germline gives CDR1 SGHAT, CDR2 FQNNGV. DNA for the CDR3: TGTGCCAGCAGCGAACAGACCCAGTACTTC. It codes for CASSEQTQYF.

The rearrangement links TRBV5-5 to TRBJ2-1, with D unresolved. This CDR3 spans 17 amino acids. V lost 0 bases, J lost 2 bases, and 15 bases lay in between. Germline V gives CDR1 SGHKS, CDR2 YYEKEE (reference sequence). CDR3 nucleotides: TGTGCCAGCAGCTTGGCCAGTTTAACGGGCACCTACAATGAGCAGTTCTTC. This sequence encodes CASSLASLTGTYNEQFF.

The V call is TRBV7-9, the J call TRBJ1-4; possible D gene TRBD1, 5 bases. The V end lost 1 base, the J end lost 8 bases, and 14 bases lay between the germline ends. This CDR3 spans 15 amino acids. CDR1 is SEHNR, CDR2 FQNEAQ, per germline (reference sequence). The CDR3, as DNA: TGTGCCAGCAGCTTAGTTCTGCAGGGTGGGGAAAAACTGTTTTTT. This sequence encodes CASSLVLQGGEKLFF.

The V gene is TRBV7-3, the J gene TRBJ2-2, with D uncertain. The V end lost 3 bases, the J end lost 0 bases, and 8 bases lay between the germline ends. Germline values: CDR1 SGHTA, CDR2 FQGTGA. The CDR3 has 15 amino acids. This CDR3 is CASSLTPANTGELFF. The CDR3 DNA reads as TGTGCCAGCAGCTTGACGCCCGCGAACACCGGGGAGCTGTTTTTT.

The V call is TRBV21-1, the J call TRBJ1-1. TRBV21-1 is an annotated pseudogene. This CDR3 is 14 amino acids long. The CDR3 nucleotides read TGTGCCAGCAGCCCCCCGGGGTGTGGCACTGAAGCTTTCTTT. It specifies CASSPPGCGTEAFF.

V gene TRBV5-1 combines with J gene TRBJ1-1; TRBD1 agrees at 8 bases. The CDR3 sequence is 17 residues long. The germline V gene has CDR1 SGHRS and CDR2 YFSETQ. Germline trimming cut 4 bases from V and 0 bases from J; bases unmatched to any gene: 11. The CDR3 DNA sequence: TGCGCCAGCAGCACCGGTTTGTTGACAGGGGTGAACACTGAAGCTTTCTTT. Its translation: CASSTGLLTGVNTEAFF.

V usage is TRBV6-5 and J usage is TRBJ2-4; D is unclear. The V end lost 0 bases, the J end lost 8 bases, and 17 bases lay between the germline ends. The CDR3 runs to 16 residues. Germline CDR1 is MNHEY and CDR2 is SVGAGI. In DNA, the CDR3 is TGTGCCAGCAGTTACTCGTCCTGGCAGACTGGAGACATTCAGTACTTC. It translates to CASSYSSWQTGDIQYF.

This chain uses TRBV7-2 with TRBJ2-5; tentative D call: TRBD2 (6 bases). The CDR3 is 15 amino acids. From germline, CDR1 is SGHTA and CDR2 FQGNSA. V lost 5 bases and J 4 bases, leaving 17 bases between the germline ends. CDR3 sequence (DNA): TGTGCCAGCAGCCCGGAGGGTCTGGGGGGAGAGACCCAGTACTTC. This sequence encodes CASSPEGLGGETQYF.

This chain links TRBV4-1 with TRBJ1-1; D unclear. The CDR3 extends over 14 amino acids. Germline CDR1 and CDR2: MGHRA and YSYEKL. The V gene lost 1 base and the J gene lost 1 base, with 7 bases spanning the gap. CDR3 in DNA: TGCGCCAGCAGCCAAGTTGTAAAGAACACTGAAGCTTTCTTT. This translates into CASSQVVKNTEAFF.

This chain connects TRBV5-4 to TRBJ1-1; tentative D call: TRBD1 (6 bases). The V end lost 1 base, the J end lost 3 bases, and 22 bases lay between the germline ends. This CDR3 has 18 amino acids. Germline values: CDR1 SGHNT, CDR2 YYREEE (reference sequence). DNA of the CDR3: TGTGCCAGCAGCTTGCCCCCGGGACACAGTTTATTAGACACTGAAGCTTTCTTT. As protein: CASSLPPGHSLLDTEAFF.

The chain uses TRBV13 and TRBJ2-2; 14 bases match TRBD2. The CDR3 has 18 residues. Germline CDR1 reads PRHDT; CDR2 reads FYEKMQ (reference sequence). V was pared by 5 bases and J by 4 bases, with 9 bases of the junction left unmatched. DNA of the CDR3: TGTGCCAGCAGCGAGATGGGACTAGCGGGAGCAGTCACCGGGGAGCTGTTTTTT. Protein: CASSEMGLAGAVTGELFF.

The CDR3 DNA reads TGTGCCAGCAGCCTCAGCCCGATTATGACGGTCCGAGCCAAAAACATTCAGTACTTC. Translation gives CASSLSPIMTVRAKNIQYF. The rearrangement links TRBV7-9 to TRBJ2-4, with D hard to call. This CDR3 has 19 residues. V lost 5 bases and J 0 bases, leaving 23 bases between the germline ends. The germline V gene encodes CDR1 SEHNR and CDR2 FQNEAQ (reference sequence).

The V call is TRBV10-3, the J call TRBJ2-1; TRBD2 aligns across 8 bases. V shed 6 bases and J 8 bases; nucleotides not matched to a gene: 9. Germline V gives CDR1 ENHRY, CDR2 SYGVKD. This CDR3 has 14 residues. In DNA form, the CDR3 reads TGTGCCATCAGCACTGGACTAGCCCACGATGAGCAGTTCTTC. It codes for CAISTGLAHDEQFF.

For the CDR3, the DNA is TGCGCCAGCAGCTTGGAGGGGGATACCTCCTACGAGCAGTACTTC. Translating it yields CASSLEGDTSYEQYF. The V gene is TRBV5-1, the J gene TRBJ2-7; D is possibly TRBD1 (6 bases). Germline CDR1 reads SGHRS; CDR2 reads YFSETQ. V was trimmed by 0 bases and J by 0 bases, leaving 10 bases between them. CDR3 length: 15 amino acids.

Comment on this clone: The same CDR3 also results from other DNA sequences found in this sample. This chain links TRBV5-1 with TRBJ1-5, with D hard to call. Trimming removed 0 bases from V and 2 bases from J, with 6 bases in between. CDR3 size: 14 residues. Germline V CDR1 and CDR2: SGHRS, YFSETQ. The CDR3 DNA is TGCGCCAGCAGCTTGGCTGGGGGCAATCAGCCCCAGCATTTT. It codes for CASSLAGGNQPQHF.

The rearrangement joins TRBV7-2 to TRBJ2-7, with D possibly TRBD1 on 5 matching bases. Germline V CDR1 and CDR2: SGHTA, FQGNSA. This CDR3 is built from 12 residues. With 4 bases removed from V and 6 bases from J, the gap between germline ends came to 10 bases. The CDR3 coding sequence is TGTGCCAGCAGCTCCAGGGTTATCGAGCAGTACTTC. As protein: CASSSRVIEQYF.

Points on this clone: The same CDR3 also results from other DNA sequences found in this sample. The chain combines TRBV7-9 with TRBJ2-7, with D maybe TRBD2 (5 bases). The CDR3 length is 13 residues. Germline assignment: CDR1 SEHNR and CDR2 FQNEAQ (reference sequence). V was trimmed by 1 base and J by 2 bases, leaving 6 bases between them. The CDR3 loop is CASSLGGTYEQYF. DNA of the CDR3: TGTGCCAGCAGCTTAGGAGGGACCTACGAGCAGTACTTC.

The chain recombines TRBV6-5 with TRBJ2-7, with D tentatively TRBD2 (7 bases). Per the germline V gene, CDR1 is MNHEY and CDR2 is SVGAGI. V was trimmed by 10 bases and J by 4 bases, leaving 20 bases between them. The CDR3 is 14 amino acids. The CDR3 DNA reads TGTGCCACCACGCGGGGGAGGGGGAGTTACGAGCAGTACTTC. Protein sequence: CATTRGRGSYEQYF.

This chain joins TRBV5-6 and TRBJ1-4; the D gene is possibly TRBD1 (5 bases). The CDR3 sequence is 15 residues long. Trimming left V 5 bases short and J 3 bases short, with 14 bases between. Germline V gene lookup returns CDR1 SGHDT and CDR2 YYEEEE. CDR3 in amino acids: CASSRAGTANEKLFF. CDR3 in DNA: TGTGCCAGCAGTCGGGCAGGGACTGCTAATGAAAAACTGTTTTTT. The whole variable domain, remainder taken from reference TRBV5-6 and TRBJ1-4, is DAGVTQSPTHLIKTRGQQVTLRCSPKSGHDTVSWYQQALGQGPQFIFQYYEEEERQRGNFPDRFSGHQFPNYSSELNVNALLLGDSALYLCASSRAGTANEKLFFGSGTQLSVL.

On this clone itself: In the same sample, other DNA sequences code for this CDR3. The chain couples TRBV19 to TRBJ2-3; D tentatively reads TRBD1 or TRBD2 (5 bases each). The CDR3 totals 14 residues. Trimming removed 5 bases from V and 2 bases from J, with 11 bases in between. CDR1 is LNHDA and CDR2 is SQIVND in the germline V gene (reference sequence). The CDR3 loop reads CASSRDRNTDTQYF. The CDR3 DNA is TGTGCCAGTAGTCGGGACCGCAACACAGATACGCAGTATTTT. Combining the CDR3 with reference TRBV19 and TRBJ2-3 gives the whole variable domain DGGITQSPKYLFRKEGQNVTLSCEQNLNHDAMYWYRQDPGQGLRLIYYSQIVNDFQKGDIAEGYSVSREKKESFPLTVTSAQKNPTAFYLCASSRDRNTDTQYFGPGTRLTVL.

The rearrangement joins TRBV5-6 to TRBJ2-3; D gene uncertain. CDR3 length equals 11 residues. Germline V gene lookup returns CDR1 SGHDT and CDR2 YYEEEE. V shed 4 bases and J shed 6 bases, with 6 bases lying between them. The CDR3 protein is CASSQGDTQYF. In DNA form, the CDR3 reads TGTGCCAGCAGCCAAGGGGATACGCAGTATTTT.

This rearrangement joins TRBV10-1 to TRBJ2-7, with a tentative D call TRBD1 (6 bases). This CDR3 has 14 residues. The V gene lost 4 bases and the J gene lost 6 bases, with 16 bases spanning the gap. Germline assignment: CDR1 WNHNN and CDR2 SYGVQD (reference sequence). The CDR3 sequence: CASSGPGHWSEQYF. The CDR3 DNA follows: TGCGCCAGCAGTGGGCCGGGACACTGGTCCGAGCAGTACTTC.

J is TRBJ2-1 and V is TRBV30; D might be TRBD1 (5 bases). V dropped 1 base and J dropped 4 bases, with 5 bases sitting between them. The length of the CDR3 is 12 residues. The germline CDR1 and CDR2 sequences are GTSNPN and SVGIG (reference sequence). The chain's CDR3 is CAWSGQYNEQFF. CDR3 nucleotide sequence: TGTGCCTGGAGTGGACAGTACAATGAGCAGTTCTTC.